This T cell receptor (beta chain) was observed in a study of beta chain features in type 1 diabetes. As every portion of the isolated RNA was reverse transcribed, the sequencing read expressed TCRB transcripts. Assay: immunoSEQ multiplex PCR; the TCRdb copy retains only in-frame clones and omits some. The sample has around 130,000 clones; about 10% are singletons. Whole-study results and caveats: Among all four CD4+ subsets, Type 1 diabetes patients had TCRB CDR3s that were moderately but significantly shorter.

With 0 bases clipped from V and 2 bases from J, the junction kept 4 bases outside the gene matches. Germline V gives CDR1 SNHLY, CDR2 FYNNEI. This CDR3 is built from 17 residues. Comments on this clone: Its antigen is undetermined.

The source is a man in his thirties or forties with type 1 diabetes. This chain joins TRBV2 and TRBJ2-3; TRBD2 matches 11 bases. Sequencing used central memory CD4+ T cells from blood. This CDR3 is CASSEAASGGHTDTQYF. CDR3 DNA: TGTGCCAGCAGTGAAGCGGCTAGCGGGGGGCACACAGATACGCAGTATTTT.